These T cell receptor beta chains were read from a single sample in a study of beta chain features in type 1 diabetes. Method: immunoSEQ multiplex PCR; TCRdb's copy keeps in-frame clones and lacks some. In the table there are around 360,000 clones, roughly 12% of which are singletons. The sample comprised naive CD4+ T cells from blood. The receptors were gathered from a woman aged 18-35 years with type 1 diabetes. Both conserved end residues are part of each CDR3. D genes are given only for firm matches. Size is stated for part of the rows, as once, few or many counts, or as a class when the clone is expanded.

v_gene	len	d_gene	j_gene	abundance	CDR3nt	CDR3aa
TRBV6-5	12	NA	TRBJ2-1	NA	TGTGCCAGCAGCGGACTCGACAATGAGCAGTTCTTC	CASSGLDNEQFF
TRBV6-6	12	NA	TRBJ2-3	few	TGTGCCAGCGTTGCAGGGCTTGGGGCGCAGTATTTT	CASVAGLGAQYF
TRBV9	15	NA	TRBJ2-6	NA	TGTGCCAGCAGCTCACGGTTCGGTGGGGCCAACGTCCTGACTTTC	CASSSRFGGANVLTF
TRBV4-1	17	NA	TRBJ2-1	NA	TGCGCCAGCAGCCAGACAGTACAGGGATTGGCCTACAATGAGCAGTTCTTC	CASSQTVQGLAYNEQFF
TRBV10-3	16	NA	TRBJ1-5	few	TGTGCCATCAGTGAATGGGGCCTTAGTAGCAATCAGCCCCAGCATTTT	CAISEWGLSSNQPQHF
TRBV11-2	16	NA	TRBJ2-1	few	TGTGCCAGCAGAAGACCGGGACTGACCCAGCCCAATGAGCAGTTCTTC	CASRRPGLTQPNEQFF
TRBV9	15	TRBD2	TRBJ2-2	NA	TGTGCCAGCAGCGCTAGCGGGAGGGGGACCGGGGAGCTGTTTTTT	CASSASGRGTGELFF
TRBV29-1	11	TRBD2	TRBJ2-1	NA	TGCAGCGTACTGGGGGGGAGGGAGCAGTTCTTC	CSVLGGREQFF
TRBV5-4	12	NA	TRBJ2-3	NA	TGTGCCAGCAGCCCCGCGGCCCATACGCAGTATTTT	CASSPAAHTQYF
TRBV28	13	NA	TRBJ2-7	NA	TGTGCCAGCAGTTTCGGAGGGCTCTACGAGCAGTACTTC	CASSFGGLYEQYF
TRBV7-9	14	NA	TRBJ2-3	NA	TGTGCCAGCAGCTTAACCAGAAACACAGATACGCAGTATTTT	CASSLTRNTDTQYF
TRBV30	15	TRBD1	TRBJ1-2	NA	TGTGCCTGGAGTACTCCCCGGACAGGTCGCTATGGCTACACCTTC	CAWSTPRTGRYGYTF
TRBV2	15	TRBD2	TRBJ2-3	few	TGTGCCAGCAGTCAAGGGACTAGCGGGCGGCAGGCGCAGTATTTT	CASSQGTSGRQAQYF
TRBV7-2	13	NA	TRBJ2-1	few	TGTGCCAGCAGCTTAGCCAGGTACAATGAGCAGTTCTTC	CASSLARYNEQFF
TRBV6-5	13	NA	TRBJ2-7	few	TGTGCCAGCAGTCGTTTTCAGACCTACGAGCAGTACTTC	CASSRFQTYEQYF
TRBV13	20	NA	TRBJ2-2	NA	TGTGCCAGCAGCGGCGGATTCCCGGTTGCCTGGGAGACCCACACCGGGGAGCTGTTTTTT	CASSGGFPVAWETHTGELFF
TRBV5-4	15	TRBD2	TRBJ2-7	NA	TGTGCCAGCAGCTATAGCGGGAACTACGTTCGGGAGCAGTACTTC	CASSYSGNYVREQYF
TRBV7-2	15	NA	TRBJ2-1	NA	TGTGCCAGCAGCCGGGGGTCTAGCAGCAACAATGAGCAGTTCTTC	CASSRGSSSNNEQFF
TRBV6-5	15	TRBD2	TRBJ2-7	NA	TGTGCCAGCAGTTACACTAGCGGGAGCGTCTACGAGCAGTACTTC	CASSYTSGSVYEQYF
TRBV5-1	14	TRBD2	TRBJ2-1	NA	TGCGCCAGCAGCTTGGCTAGCGGTAACAATGAGCAGTTCTTC	CASSLASGNNEQFF
TRBV28	17	TRBD2	TRBJ2-7	few	TGTGCCAGCAGTCTCCCCTCCAGCGGGACGTTTGCCTACGAGCAGTACTTC	CASSLPSSGTFAYEQYF
TRBV5-4	14	NA	TRBJ1-2	NA	TGTGCCAGCAGCCTGGGGCCAGGGGCTGGTGGCTACACCTTC	CASSLGPGAGGYTF
TRBV11-2	16	TRBD1	TRBJ2-1	few	TGTGCCAGCAGGGTTGGAGGGACAGGGGGATACAATGAGCAGTTCTTC	CASRVGGTGGYNEQFF
TRBV7-9	14	TRBD1	TRBJ1-2	NA	TGTGCCAGCAGCTTATCACAGGGGATCTATGGCTACACCTTC	CASSLSQGIYGYTF
TRBV5-6	14	TRBD1	TRBJ2-5	few	TGTGCCAGCAGCTATACGGACAGGGTCCAGACCCAGTACTTC	CASSYTDRVQTQYF
TRBV29-1	15	NA	TRBJ2-5	NA	TGCAGCGTTGAAGTAAGGGGAGGGGGACGAGAGACCCAGTACTTC	CSVEVRGGGRETQYF
TRBV5-1	15	NA	TRBJ2-2	few	TGCGCCAGCAGCTTGCCTAGCGCGAACACCGGGGAGCTGTTTTTT	CASSLPSANTGELFF
TRBV4-3	19	NA	TRBJ2-7	few	TGCGCCAGCAGCCAAGATTTGGCAAGGGGGCCAGGAGGACTATACGAGCAGTACTTC	CASSQDLARGPGGLYEQYF
TRBV2	15	NA	TRBJ2-5	NA	TGTGCCAGCAGTGAGGCGGGGATCGGGGTTGAGACCCAGTACTTC	CASSEAGIGVETQYF
TRBV7-2	14	NA	TRBJ2-5	few	TGTGCCAGCAGCTTACGGGTCCACCAAGAGACCCAGTACTTC	CASSLRVHQETQYF
TRBV28	13	TRBD1	TRBJ1-2	few	TGTGCCAGCTACCGGACAGGGGGGGACGGCTACACCTTC	CASYRTGGDGYTF
TRBV6-5	14	TRBD2	TRBJ2-5	NA	TGTGCCAGCAGCTTAGGGGAGGGCCGCGAGACCCAGTACTTC	CASSLGEGRETQYF
TRBV5-1	14	TRBD1	TRBJ2-7	NA	TGCGCCAGCAGCACGGGGACAGACAACTACGAGCAGTACTTC	CASSTGTDNYEQYF
TRBV7-9	15	NA	TRBJ1-1	few	TGTGCCAGCAGCTTAGTATGGGGGCTGGGGACTGAAGCTTTCTTT	CASSLVWGLGTEAFF
TRBV14	14	TRBD1	TRBJ1-1	NA	TGTGCCAGCAGCCTCTACCGGGACAGAACTGAAGCTTTCTTT	CASSLYRDRTEAFF
TRBV9	14	TRBD1	TRBJ2-7	few	TGTGCCAGCAGCGTAGTGGGGACAGGGGGCTGGCAGTACTTC	CASSVVGTGGWQYF
TRBV2	14	TRBD1	TRBJ1-6	NA	TGTGCCAGCAGTGAGAGACAGGGGGGGTCACCCCTCCACTTT	CASSERQGGSPLHF
TRBV5-1	15	TRBD1	TRBJ2-5	NA	TGCGCCAGCAGCTTCTCCGGGACAGGTGAAGAGACCCAGTACTTC	CASSFSGTGEETQYF
TRBV5-1	15	NA	TRBJ1-1	NA	TGCGCCAGCAGCACTGGGTGGGGGGAGGCGACTGAAGCTTTCTTT	CASSTGWGEATEAFF
TRBV18	13	TRBD1	TRBJ1-2	few	TGTGCCAGCTCAGCGGACAGGGACTATGGCTACACCTTC	CASSADRDYGYTF
TRBV30	13	NA	TRBJ2-5	few	TGTGCCTGGAGACCCCCCCGGGGAGTAACCCAGTACTTC	CAWRPPRGVTQYF
TRBV5-1	14	TRBD1	TRBJ2-5	NA	TGCGCCAGCAGCGGGAACAGGGGGCTGGAGACCCAGTACTTC	CASSGNRGLETQYF
TRBV29-1	15	TRBD2	TRBJ2-1	few	TGCAGCGTTGGGGTAGCGGGACTATCCTACAATGAGCAGTTCTTC	CSVGVAGLSYNEQFF
TRBV14	13	NA	TRBJ2-7	few	TGTGCCAGCAGCCCTCGGGTCTTCTACGAGCAGTACTTC	CASSPRVFYEQYF
TRBV15	12	NA	TRBJ1-2	few	TGTGCCACCAGCCCAGGAGGCTATGGCTACACCTTC	CATSPGGYGYTF
TRBV4-1	18	NA	TRBJ1-5	NA	TGCGCCAGCAGCCAACTAATATCGATCACCCACGGCAATCAGCCCCAGCATTTT	CASSQLISITHGNQPQHF
TRBV7-2	14	NA	TRBJ2-2	NA	TGTGCCAGCAGCTTAGACTGGGGGGCCGGGGAGCTGTTTTTT	CASSLDWGAGELFF
TRBV4-2	13	NA	TRBJ2-1	few	TGTGCCAGCAGCCAAGAAATCTTAACAGAGCAGTTCTTC	CASSQEILTEQFF
TRBV23-1	14	TRBD1	TRBJ2-7	NA	TGCGCCAGCAGTCATCCGGGACAGGGTTACGAGCAGTACTTC	CASSHPGQGYEQYF
TRBV7-9	16	TRBD1	TRBJ1-6	NA	TGTGCCAGCAGCCCGGGACAGGGGATGGGAAATTCACCCCTCCACTTT	CASSPGQGMGNSPLHF